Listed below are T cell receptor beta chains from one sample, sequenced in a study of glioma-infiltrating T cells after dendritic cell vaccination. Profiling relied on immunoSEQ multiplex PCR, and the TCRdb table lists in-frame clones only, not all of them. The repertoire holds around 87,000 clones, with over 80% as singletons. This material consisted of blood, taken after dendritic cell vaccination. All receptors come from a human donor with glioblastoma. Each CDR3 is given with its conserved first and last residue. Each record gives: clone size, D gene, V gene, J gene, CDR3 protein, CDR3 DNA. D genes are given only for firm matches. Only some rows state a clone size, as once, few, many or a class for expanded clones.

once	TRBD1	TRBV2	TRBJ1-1	CASRVGTGGTEAFF	TGTGCCAGCAGAGTTGGGACAGGGGGCACTGAAGCTTTCTTT
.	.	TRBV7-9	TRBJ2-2	CASSLLTGGPNTGELFF	TGTGCCAGCAGCCTACTTACCGGGGGGCCGAACACCGGGGAGCTGTTTTTT
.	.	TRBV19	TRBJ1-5	CASTTGQGKTQPQHF	TGTGCCAGTACCACGGGGCAGGGGAAAACTCAGCCCCAGCATTTT
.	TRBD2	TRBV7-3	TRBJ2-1	CASSFNGRAAGAGNEQFF	TGTGCCAGCAGCTTTAATGGGCGGGCAGCGGGGGCAGGAAATGAGCAGTTCTTC
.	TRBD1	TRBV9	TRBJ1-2	CASSGDREGYTF	TGTGCCAGCAGCGGGGACAGGGAGGGCTACACCTTC
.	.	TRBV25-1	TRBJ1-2	CASSRTGAPNYGYTF	TGTGCCAGCAGTAGAACAGGCGCCCCAAACTATGGCTACACCTTC
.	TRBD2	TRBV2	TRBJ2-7	CASTRTSGNYEQYF	TGTGCCAGCACCCGGACTAGCGGAAACTACGAGCAGTACTTC
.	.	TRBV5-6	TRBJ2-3	CASSFSTGRGDTQYF	TGTGCCAGCAGCTTTTCGACAGGTAGGGGTGATACGCAGTATTTT
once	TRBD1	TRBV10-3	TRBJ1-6	CATSKDRGDGSPLHF	TGTGCCACCAGCAAGGACAGGGGCGATGGTTCACCCCTCCACTTT
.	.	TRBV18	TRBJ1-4	CASATRDMNEKLFF	TGTGCCAGCGCAACCAGGGATATGAATGAAAAACTGTTTTTT
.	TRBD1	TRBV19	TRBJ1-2	CASIGTGGSYTF	TGTGCCAGTATTGGGACAGGGGGGAGCTACACCTTC
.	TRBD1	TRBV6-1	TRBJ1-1	CASSESGGGTEAFF	TGTGCCAGCAGTGAATCAGGGGGCGGCACTGAAGCTTTCTTT
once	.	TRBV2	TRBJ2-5	CASSRDLETQYF	TGTGCCAGCAGCAGGGATTTGGAGACCCAGTACTTC
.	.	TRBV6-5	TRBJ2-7	CASSYSAPTYEQYF	TGTGCCAGCAGTTACTCGGCACCGACCTACGAGCAGTACTTC
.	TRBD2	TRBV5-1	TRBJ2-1	CASSLGPAGDNEQFF	TGCGCCAGCAGCTTGGGTCCAGCGGGGGACAATGAGCAGTTCTTC
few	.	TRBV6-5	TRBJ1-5	CASSEGTQPQHF	TGTGCCAGCAGTGAGGGAACTCAGCCCCAGCATTTT
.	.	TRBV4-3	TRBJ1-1	CASSQDGAGGAEAFF	TGCGCCAGCAGCCAAGATGGGGCTGGGGGGGCTGAAGCTTTCTTT
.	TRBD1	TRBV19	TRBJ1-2	CASSVKGQDNYGYTF	TGTGCCAGTAGTGTCAAGGGACAGGATAACTATGGCTACACCTTC
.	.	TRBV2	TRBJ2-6	CASSESGGAGANVLTF	TGTGCCAGCAGTGAGTCGGGGGGCGCTGGGGCCAACGTCCTGACTTTC
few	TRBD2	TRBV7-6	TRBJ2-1	CASSLEGGLGYNEQFF	TGTGCCAGCAGCTTAGAAGGGGGACTAGGATACAATGAGCAGTTCTTC
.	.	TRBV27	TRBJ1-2	CASSSGAGGPVHGYTF	TGTGCCAGCAGTTCGGGGGCGGGGGGCCCAGTCCATGGCTACACCTTC
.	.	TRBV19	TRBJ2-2	CATLSGELFF	TGTGCCACCCTATCCGGGGAGCTGTTTTTT
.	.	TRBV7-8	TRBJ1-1	CASSLVMLGGTEAFF	TGTGCCAGCAGCTTAGTTATGTTGGGAGGGACTGAAGCTTTCTTT
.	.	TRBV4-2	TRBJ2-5	CASSQETSSVETQYF	TGTGCCAGCAGCCAGGAAACCTCTAGCGTAGAGACCCAGTACTTC
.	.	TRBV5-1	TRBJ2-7	CASSPRPRDEQYF	TGCGCCAGCAGCCCGCGGCCACGCGACGAGCAGTACTTC
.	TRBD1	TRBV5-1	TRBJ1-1	CASSPFPDRGAEAFF	TGCGCCAGCAGCCCTTTCCCCGACAGGGGGGCTGAAGCTTTCTTT
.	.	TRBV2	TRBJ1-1	CASFLKNTEAFF	TGTGCCTCCTTTTTAAAGAACACTGAAGCTTTCTTT
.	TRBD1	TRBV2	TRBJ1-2	CASSELGQGGYGYTF	TGTGCCAGCAGTGAATTGGGACAGGGCGGCTATGGCTACACCTTC
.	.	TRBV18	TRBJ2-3	CASSSTGSGSTDTQYF	TGTGCCAGCTCATCGACGGGTTCTGGAAGCACAGATACGCAGTATTTT
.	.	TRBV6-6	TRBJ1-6	CASSYSGVDSPLHF	TGTGCCAGCAGTTACTCAGGGGTTGATTCACCCCTCCACTTT
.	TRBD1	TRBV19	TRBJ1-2	CASSIASGGGYGYTF	TGTGCCAGTAGTATAGCATCAGGGGGCGGCTATGGCTACACCTTC
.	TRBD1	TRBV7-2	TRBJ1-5	CASSLTGGNQPQHF	TGTGCCAGCAGCTTGACAGGGGGCAATCAGCCCCAGCATTTT
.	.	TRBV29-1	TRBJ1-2	CSVDNKNYGYTF	TGCAGCGTTGATAACAAGAACTATGGCTACACCTTC
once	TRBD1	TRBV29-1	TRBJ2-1	CSETQGQGGNEQFF	TGCAGCGAAACACAGGGACAGGGGGGAAATGAGCAGTTCTTC
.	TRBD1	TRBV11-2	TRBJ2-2	CASTLTGGFDTGELFF	TGTGCCAGCACCCTGACAGGGGGATTCGACACCGGGGAGCTGTTTTTT
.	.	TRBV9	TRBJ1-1	CASSQGGGTEAFF	TGTGCCAGCAGTCAGGGCGGGGGAACTGAAGCTTTCTTT
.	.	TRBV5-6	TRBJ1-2	CASSFPDSYGYTF	TGTGCCAGCAGCTTTCCAGACAGCTATGGCTACACCTTC
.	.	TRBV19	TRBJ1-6	CASSAGGSSYNSPLHF	TGTGCCAGTAGTGCGGGAGGGAGCTCCTATAATTCACCCCTCCACTTT
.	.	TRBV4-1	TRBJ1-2	CASSQDQDTNYGYTF	TGCGCCAGCAGCCAAGATCAGGACACGAACTATGGCTACACCTTC
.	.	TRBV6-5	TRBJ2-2	CASSTPGGSTGELFF	TGTGCCAGCAGCACCCCCGGAGGGAGCACCGGGGAGCTGTTTTTT
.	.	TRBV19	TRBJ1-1	CASRGRLVTEAFF	TGTGCCAGTAGGGGCAGGCTGGTCACTGAAGCTTTCTTT
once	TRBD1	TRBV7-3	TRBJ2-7	CASSSNRGYEQYF	TGTGCCAGCAGCTCAAACAGGGGCTACGAGCAGTACTTC
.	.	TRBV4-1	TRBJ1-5	CASSQIWSRGSNQPQHF	TGCGCCAGCAGCCAGATCTGGTCCCGGGGTAGCAATCAGCCCCAGCATTTT
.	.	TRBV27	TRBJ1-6	CAGSSNLRRNSPLHF	TGTGCCGGCAGTTCCAACTTGAGGAGAAATTCACCCCTCCACTTT
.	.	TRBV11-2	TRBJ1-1	CASSTQGLNTEAFF	TGTGCCAGCAGCACACAGGGCTTGAACACTGAAGCTTTCTTT
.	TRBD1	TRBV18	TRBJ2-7	CASSPRGTYEQYF	TGTGCCAGCTCACCCAGGGGGACCTACGAGCAGTACTTC
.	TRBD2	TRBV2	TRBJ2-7	CASRVTSGGIYEQYF	TGTGCCAGCAGGGTGACTAGCGGGGGTATCTACGAGCAGTACTTC
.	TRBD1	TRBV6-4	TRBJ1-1	CASSTGQDGTEAFF	TGTGCCAGCAGTACTGGACAGGACGGGACTGAAGCTTTCTTT
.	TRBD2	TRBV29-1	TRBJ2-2	CSVERGANTGELFF	TGCAGCGTAGAGCGGGGGGCGAACACCGGGGAGCTGTTTTTT
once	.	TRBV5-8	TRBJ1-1	CASSLDSGKNTEAFF	TGTGCCAGCAGCTTGGACTCCGGGAAGAACACTGAAGCTTTCTTT
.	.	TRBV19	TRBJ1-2	CASRVHSGYGYTF	TGTGCCAGTAGGGTCCATTCCGGGTATGGCTACACCTTC
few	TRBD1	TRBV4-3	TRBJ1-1	CASSQEQGAVSENTEAFF	TGCGCCAGCAGCCAAGAGCAGGGGGCGGTTTCAGAGAACACTGAAGCTTTCTTT
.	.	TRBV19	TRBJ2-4	CASSTQTVAKNIQYF	TGTGCCAGTAGTACCCAGACAGTAGCCAAAAACATTCAGTACTTC
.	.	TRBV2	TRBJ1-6	CASSEFIRNYNSPLHF	TGTGCCAGCAGTGAATTCATTAGAAACTATAATTCACCCCTCCACTTT
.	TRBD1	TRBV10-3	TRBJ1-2	CAINPGQGISSGYTF	TGTGCCATCAATCCGGGACAGGGTATTTCGTCTGGCTACACCTTC
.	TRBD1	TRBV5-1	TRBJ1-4	CASSPGQVNEKLFF	TGCGCCAGCAGCCCGGGACAGGTTAATGAAAAACTGTTTTTT